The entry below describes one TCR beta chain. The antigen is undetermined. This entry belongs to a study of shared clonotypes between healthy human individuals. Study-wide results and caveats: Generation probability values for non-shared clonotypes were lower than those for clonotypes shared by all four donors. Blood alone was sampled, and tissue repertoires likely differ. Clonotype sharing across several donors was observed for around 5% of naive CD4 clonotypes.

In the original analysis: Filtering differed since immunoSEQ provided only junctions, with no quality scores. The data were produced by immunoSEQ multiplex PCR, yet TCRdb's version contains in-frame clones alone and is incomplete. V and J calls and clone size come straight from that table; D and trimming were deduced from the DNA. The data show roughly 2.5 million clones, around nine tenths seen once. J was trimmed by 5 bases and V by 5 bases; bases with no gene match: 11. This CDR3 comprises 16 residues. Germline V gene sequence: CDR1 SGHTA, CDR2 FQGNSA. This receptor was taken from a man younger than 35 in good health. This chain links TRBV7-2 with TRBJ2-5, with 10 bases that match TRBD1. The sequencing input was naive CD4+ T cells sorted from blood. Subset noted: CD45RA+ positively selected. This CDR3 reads CASSPEGTGAAETQYF. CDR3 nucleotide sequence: TGTGCCAGCAGCCCAGAAGGGACAGGGGCCGCGGAGACCCAGTACTTC. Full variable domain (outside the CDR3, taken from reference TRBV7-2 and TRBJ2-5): GAGVSQSPSNKVTEKGKDVELRCDPISGHTALYWYRQSLGQGLEFLIYFQGNSAPDKSGLPSDRFSAERTGGSVSTLTIQRTQQEDSAVYLCASSPEGTGAAETQYFGPGTRLLVL.